The 28 T cell receptor beta chains below come from one sample, sequenced in a study of OX40 agonist ivuxolimab in advanced cancers. Method: immunoSEQ multiplex PCR; TCRdb's copy keeps in-frame clones and lacks some. The sample carries about 92,000 clones, roughly 91% recorded once. The sequencing here drew on CD4+ or CD8+ T cells sorted from blood, taken in a trial of the OX40 agonist ivuxolimab. The receptors stem from an adult with an advanced solid tumor such as melanoma, head and neck, liver or kidney cancer.

The rearrangement uses TRBV21-1 and TRBJ2-2; the table's D call TRBD2 went unverified against the DNA. TRBV21-1 is designated a pseudogene. This CDR3 spans 15 amino acids. CDR3 in amino acids: CASSGRLANTGELFF. The DNA of the CDR3 is TGTGCCAGCAGCGGCCGACTAGCCAACACCGGGGAGCTGTTTTTT.

J is TRBJ2-7 and V is TRBV28; D is possibly TRBD1 or TRBD2 (5 bases each). V was clipped by 6 bases and J by 6 bases, with 18 bases between them. This CDR3 is built from 14 residues. The V gene's germline CDR1 is MDHEN and CDR2 SYDVKM. The CDR3 reads CASSSAPGQVEQYF. The CDR3 nucleotides are TGTGCCAGCAGCTCCGCTCCGGGGCAGGTCGAGCAGTACTTC.

V is TRBV10-3 and J is TRBJ1-5, with 10 bases matching TRBD1. V shed 10 bases and J 6 bases; nucleotides not matched to a gene: 12. CDR1 is ENHRY and CDR2 is SYGVKD in the germline V gene. The CDR3 spans 15 residues. The CDR3 DNA reads TGTGCCACCCGGACAGGGGGGGATAGAGTTCAGCCCCAGCATTTT. Amino acids: CATRTGGDRVQPQHF.

V gene TRBV5-1 combines with J gene TRBJ2-3; D is possibly TRBD2 (6 bases). The germline V gene encodes CDR1 SGHRS and CDR2 YFSETQ. Between the trimmed V and J ends, which lost 2 bases and 2 bases, there was a span of 9 bases. The CDR3 length is 14 residues. The CDR3, as DNA: TGCGCCAGCAGCTTCCGGGAGACCACAGATACGCAGTATTTT. This gives the protein CASSFRETTDTQYF.

The chain links TRBV18 to TRBJ1-1; no clear D gene. Trimming cost V 3 bases and J 0 bases, with 8 bases left between them. CDR1 is KGHSH and CDR2 is LQKENI in the germline V gene. The CDR3 length is 14 residues. Written as DNA, the CDR3 is TGTGCCAGCTCACCCCAAGCTATGAACACTGAAGCTTTCTTT. This gives the protein CASSPQAMNTEAFF.

V and J are TRBV30 and TRBJ2-3, with a weak D call TRBD1 (6 bases). Per the germline V gene, CDR1 is GTSNPN and CDR2 is SVGIG (reference sequence). The V end was cut by 2 bases, the J end by 4 bases, with 13 bases between. The CDR3 extends over 14 amino acids. The CDR3, as DNA: TGTGCCTGGAGTAATAATGGACAGTCAGATACGCAGTATTTT. Translation: CAWSNNGQSDTQYF.

The chain links TRBV18 to TRBJ1-4; 7 positions match TRBD1. CDR3 length: 14 residues. Germline trimming cut 4 bases from V and 7 bases from J; bases unmatched to any gene: 6. Germline CDR1 is KGHSH and CDR2 is LQKENI. The CDR3 DNA follows: TGTGCCAGCTCACTATCCGGGACAGTTGAAAAACTGTTTTTT. Translated: CASSLSGTVEKLFF. Using reference TRBV18 and TRBJ1-4 for the parts outside the CDR3, the full variable domain is NAGVMQNPRHLVRRRGQEARLRCSPMKGHSHVYWYRQLPEEGLKFMVYLQKENIIDESGMPKERFSAEFPKEGPSILRIQQVVRGDSAAYFCASSLSGTVEKLFFGSGTQLSVL.

In nucleotides, the CDR3 is TGTGCCAGCACACGAGGGGGGTCGTACTCCTACGAGCAGTACTTC. This gives the protein CASTRGGSYSYEQYF. V and J are TRBV2 and TRBJ2-7, with D perhaps TRBD1 or TRBD2 (6 bases each). Germline V gives CDR1 SNHLY, CDR2 FYNNEI. CDR3 length: 15 residues. Trimming stripped 7 bases from V and 0 bases from J, with 16 bases between.

This clone was seen once. The chain employs TRBV27 and TRBJ2-5; TRBD2 matches 9 bases. The DNA matches TRBJ2-7 better at its end, which makes the J call doubtful. This CDR3 comprises 15 residues. Per germline, CDR1 MNHEY and CDR2 SMNVEV (reference sequence). The CDR3, as DNA: TGTGCCAGCAGTTTAGGAGCGGGAGGTAGCTACGAGCAGTACTTC. Translation: CASSLGAGGSYEQYF.

V is TRBV5-1 and J is TRBJ2-2; no definite D call. Per the germline V gene, CDR1 is SGHRS and CDR2 is YFSETQ. Trimming removed 0 bases from V and 8 bases from J, with 17 bases in between. This CDR3 has 16 amino acids. The CDR3 spells CASSLGPTMPGGELFF. DNA for the CDR3: TGCGCCAGCAGCTTGGGGCCCACTATGCCCGGGGGGGAGCTGTTTTTT.

The chain employs TRBV15 and TRBJ2-1; perhaps TRBD2 as D (6 bases). CDR3 length: 15 amino acids. The germline CDR1 and CDR2 sequences are LNHNV and YYDKDF (reference sequence). V was pared by 2 bases and J by 10 bases, with 18 bases between. CDR3 region: CATSRPERAGREQFF. CDR3 in DNA: TGTGCCACCAGCAGACCAGAGCGGGCCGGCCGGGAGCAGTTCTTC.

The chain couples TRBV7-9 to TRBJ2-1; 8 bases align to TRBD2. CDR1 SEHNR and CDR2 FQNEAQ come from the germline V gene (reference sequence). The CDR3 has 13 amino acids. The junction had 4 bases not matched to a gene; V was cut back by 5 bases and J by 7 bases. CDR3 loop: CASSPSGGNEQFF. CDR3 in DNA: TGTGCCAGCAGCCCCTCGGGGGGGAATGAGCAGTTCTTC.

The chain combines TRBV5-4 with TRBJ2-1; 12 bases map to TRBD2. The germline CDR1 and CDR2 sequences are SGHNT and YYREEE (reference sequence). This CDR3 has 16 amino acids. V dropped 3 bases and J dropped 3; count of bases not matched to a gene: 4. This chain's CDR3 is CASSSPTSGSYNEQFF. CDR3 nucleotide sequence: TGTGCCAGCAGCTCACCGACTAGCGGGAGCTACAATGAGCAGTTCTTC.

About this clone itself: Because it lacks the conserved phenylalanine or tryptophan at the end, this CDR3 is likely a read error. No DNA is shown, since the ends of the CDR3 on it are uncertain; the CDR3 is the one TCRdb lists. V and J are TRBV11-2 and TRBJ2-7; TRBD2 was called by the table and not checked on the DNA. Germline lookup yields CDR1 SGHAT and CDR2 FQNNGV. Both ends counted, the CDR3 spans 13 residues. CDR3 protein: CASSLDVRTSAAG.

The J gene is TRBJ2-5, the V gene TRBV28; tentatively, D is TRBD2 (5 bases). The CDR3 sequence is 16 residues long. The germline gives CDR1 MDHEN, CDR2 SYDVKM. V dropped 6 bases and J dropped 1 base, with 18 bases sitting between them. The CDR3 region is CASRDPPGGSQETQYF. CDR3 in DNA: TGTGCCAGCAGAGACCCACCCGGAGGCAGCCAAGAGACCCAGTACTTC.

In its sample, this clone was seen a few times. The chain combines TRBV29-1 with TRBJ1-2; D ambiguous. V gave up 4 bases and J gave up 5 bases, with 11 bases separating them. Germline V gene lookup returns CDR1 SQVTM and CDR2 ANQGSEA. The length of the CDR3 is 12 residues. CDR3 bases: TGCAGCGTTGGCCAGGTCGTTTATGGCTACACCTTC. This gives the protein CSVGQVVYGYTF.

The chain has TRBV7-2 and TRBJ1-5, with no clear D. Germline V lookup: CDR1 SGHTA, CDR2 FQGNSA. CDR3 length: 16 amino acids. V lost 5 bases to trimming and J lost 1 base, with 15 bases between them. The CDR3 sequence: CASSTRLGISNQPQHF. The CDR3 DNA is TGTGCCAGCAGCACGAGGCTGGGGATAAGCAATCAGCCCCAGCATTTT.

The chain has TRBV9 and TRBJ1-1; tentative D call: TRBD1 (6 bases). V lost 3 bases and J 1 base, leaving 13 bases between the germline ends. Looked up from germline, CDR1 is SGDLS and CDR2 is YYNGEE. The CDR3 has 15 residues. The CDR3 DNA reads as TGTGCCAGCAGCGCCAAGACAGGAGCGAACACTGAAGCTTTCTTT. It encodes CASSAKTGANTEAFF.

The V and J genes are TRBV13 and TRBJ2-2, with unresolved D. Trimming left V 5 bases short and J 4 bases short, with 14 bases between. Germline CDR1 reads PRHDT; CDR2 reads FYEKMQ (reference sequence). The CDR3 runs to 15 residues. This chain's CDR3 is CASSLGAFGTGELFF. As DNA, the CDR3 is TGTGCCAGCAGCCTCGGAGCTTTCGGCACCGGGGAGCTGTTTTTT.

This clone appeared a single time. The chain links TRBV9 to TRBJ2-3, with 10 bases aligning to TRBD2. The germline V gene encodes CDR1 SGDLS and CDR2 YYNGEE. Germline trimming cut 0 bases from V and 5 bases from J; bases unmatched to any gene: 9. This CDR3 is built from 17 residues. CDR3 protein: CASSVVSSGRAGDTQYF. The DNA of the CDR3 is TGTGCCAGCAGCGTAGTATCCAGCGGGAGGGCAGGAGATACGCAGTATTTT.

V usage is TRBV6-1 and J usage is TRBJ1-1, with D tentatively TRBD1 (6 bases). The CDR3 covers 13 residues. V was pared by 4 bases and J by 1 base, with 7 bases between. Per germline, CDR1 MNHNS and CDR2 SASEGT. CDR3 protein: CASSAQGNTEAFF. In DNA form, the CDR3 reads TGTGCCAGCAGTGCACAGGGGAACACTGAAGCTTTCTTT.

The V and J genes are TRBV5-1 and TRBJ2-1, with D tentatively TRBD1 (6 bases). The CDR3 runs 14 residues. Germline assignment: CDR1 SGHRS and CDR2 YFSETQ. With 2 bases removed from V and 7 bases from J, the gap between germline ends came to 13 bases. CDR3 nucleotides: TGCGCCAGCAGCTTAGGGACATCAGAAAATGAGCAGTTCTTC. It translates to CASSLGTSENEQFF.

This clone has only one observation. The rearrangement uses TRBV7-2 and TRBJ2-5, with 7 bases lining up with TRBD1. The V gene end was trimmed by 7 bases and the J gene end by 5 bases; junction bases not matched to a gene: 10. CDR1 and CDR2 from the germline V gene are SGHTA and FQGNSA. This CDR3 spans 14 amino acids. CDR3 sequence: CASNRQGGGETQYF. The CDR3 region has the DNA TGTGCCAGCAACAGACAGGGCGGTGGTGAGACCCAGTACTTC.

The J gene is TRBJ1-2, the V gene TRBV9; TRBD1 might be the D (5 bases). V was cut by 2 bases and J by 4 bases, with 15 bases left in between. CDR1 and CDR2 from the germline V gene are SGDLS and YYNGEE. The CDR3 runs to 15 residues. The CDR3 DNA is TGTGCCAGCAGCGTCGACCCGGACGGGACCTATGGCTACACCTTC. Translating gives CASSVDPDGTYGYTF.

The V call is TRBV14, the J call TRBJ1-1, with unresolved D. Trimming pared 4 bases from V and 2 bases from J, leaving 8 bases between. This CDR3 is built from 13 residues. Germline-derived CDR1 and CDR2 are SGHDN and FVKESK. In nucleotides, the CDR3 is TGTGCCAGCAGCCTGACACCTAACACTGAAGCTTTCTTT. This encodes CASSLTPNTEAFF.

This chain connects TRBV18 to TRBJ2-3, with TRBD2 matching 9 bases. There are 19 residues in the CDR3. In germline, CDR1 is KGHSH, CDR2 LQKENI. After removal of 3 bases from V and 1 base from J, the junction contained 14 bases not matched to a gene. CDR3 DNA: TGTGCCAGCTCACCCAGGTGGACGGCGCGGGAGGGGGGCACAGATACGCAGTATTTT. Protein sequence: CASSPRWTAREGGTDTQYF. Full variable domain (rest looked up from reference TRBV18 and TRBJ2-3): NAGVMQNPRHLVRRRGQEARLRCSPMKGHSHVYWYRQLPEEGLKFMVYLQKENIIDESGMPKERFSAEFPKEGPSILRIQQVVRGDSAAYFCASSPRWTAREGGTDTQYFGPGTRLTVL.

The chain carries TRBV18 and TRBJ1-1; 8 bases are shared with TRBD1. Looked up from germline, CDR1 is KGHSH and CDR2 is LQKENI. CDR3 length: 16 amino acids. Trimming cost V 1 base and J 4 bases; bases outside gene matches: 8. DNA for the CDR3: TGTGCCAGCTCACCACGGGACAGGTGGGTGATCACTGAAGCTTTCTTT. This gives the protein CASSPRDRWVITEAFF.

V usage is TRBV7-2 and J usage is TRBJ2-2; D is unresolved. Trimming left V 2 bases short and J 4 bases short, with 8 bases between. Per the germline V gene, CDR1 is SGHTA and CDR2 is FQGNSA. This CDR3 is 14 amino acids long. CDR3 region: CASSLIYGTGELFF. CDR3 sequence (DNA): TGTGCCAGCAGCTTAATATACGGCACCGGGGAGCTGTTTTTT.